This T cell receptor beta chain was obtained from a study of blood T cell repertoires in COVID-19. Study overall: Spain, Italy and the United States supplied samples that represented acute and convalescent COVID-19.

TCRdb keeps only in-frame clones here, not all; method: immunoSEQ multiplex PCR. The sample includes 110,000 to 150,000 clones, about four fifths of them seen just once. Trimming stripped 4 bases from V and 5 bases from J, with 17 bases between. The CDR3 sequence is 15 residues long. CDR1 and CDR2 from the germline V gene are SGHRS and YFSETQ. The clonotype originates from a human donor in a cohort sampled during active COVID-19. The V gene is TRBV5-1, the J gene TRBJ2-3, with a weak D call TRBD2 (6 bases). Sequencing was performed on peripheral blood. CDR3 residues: CASSPRLLGGDTQYF. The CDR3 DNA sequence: TGCGCCAGCAGCCCGCGACTCCTCGGGGGAGATACGCAGTATTTT.